Listed below are T cell receptor beta chains from one sample, sequenced in a study of Ad26.COV2.S vaccination and SARS-CoV-2 variants. The assay was immunoSEQ multiplex PCR, and TCRdb's table has in-frame clones only and misses some. The repertoire holds around 450,000 clones, with around 91% as singletons. The sequenced sample was peripheral blood, obtained in a trial of Ad26.COV2.S vaccine versus placebo. These receptors came from a person aged 18-65 years who received the Ad26.COV2.S COVID-19 vaccine or a placebo. The CDR3 runs from the conserved cysteine through the conserved F or W. D genes are given only for firm matches. Expanded clones get a size class; other rows say once, few or many, or leave the size out.

v_call,clone_size,d_call,j_call,cdr3_aa,cdr3_nt
TRBV6-1,.,.,TRBJ1-2,CASSEGGISGGYTF,TGTGCCAGCAGTGAAGGGGGGATATCCGGAGGCTACACCTTC
TRBV7-8,.,TRBD1,TRBJ2-5,CASTEGGQGKVTQYF,TGTGCCAGCACCGAGGGAGGACAGGGGAAGGTGACCCAGTACTTC
TRBV28,.,TRBD1,TRBJ2-5,CASSLFKQGRQETQYF,TGTGCCAGCAGTTTATTCAAACAGGGGCGGCAAGAGACCCAGTACTTC
TRBV28,.,.,TRBJ2-7,CASSSQGEAYEQYF,TGTGCCAGCAGCTCTCAGGGCGAAGCCTACGAGCAGTACTTC
TRBV19,.,TRBD1,TRBJ2-1,CASSIGSGQGVNEQFF,TGTGCCAGTAGTATAGGGTCGGGGCAGGGGGTCAATGAGCAGTTCTTC
TRBV6-5,.,.,TRBJ2-7,CASSYSAGISYEQYF,TGTGCCAGCAGTTACTCAGCCGGGATTTCCTACGAGCAGTACTTC
TRBV19,.,.,TRBJ1-1,CASSTGVNTEAFF,TGTGCCAGTAGTACAGGGGTTAACACTGAAGCTTTCTTT
TRBV2,.,.,TRBJ2-2,CASRQDNTGELFF,TGTGCCAGCAGACAGGACAACACCGGGGAGCTGTTTTTT
TRBV6-6,.,.,TRBJ1-2,CASSYPQGRVWGYTF,TGTGCCAGCAGTTACCCTCAGGGGAGGGTTTGGGGCTACACCTTC
TRBV27,.,TRBD2,TRBJ2-3,CASRKRLAVGTDTQYF,TGTGCCAGCAGAAAAAGACTAGCTGTTGGCACAGATACGCAGTATTTT
TRBV6-1,.,.,TRBJ2-4,CASSERGMAGVAKNIQYF,TGTGCCAGCAGTGAACGGGGGATGGCGGGCGTAGCCAAAAACATTCAGTACTTC
TRBV9,.,.,TRBJ2-2,CASSVDYTGELFF,TGTGCCAGCAGCGTAGATTACACCGGGGAGCTGTTTTTT
TRBV28,.,.,TRBJ2-2,CASTLPQDGELFF,TGTGCCAGCACTCTACCGCAGGACGGGGAGCTGTTTTTT
TRBV4-3,.,TRBD2,TRBJ2-7,CASSPTSGYYEQYF,TGCGCCAGCAGTCCGACTAGCGGGTACTACGAGCAGTACTTC
TRBV2,.,TRBD1,TRBJ1-4,CAGQGALNEKLFF,TGTGCCGGTCAGGGGGCGCTTAATGAAAAACTGTTTTTT
TRBV7-9,.,TRBD2,TRBJ2-1,CASSLDWWASGSLDEQFF,TGTGCCAGCAGCTTGGATTGGTGGGCTAGCGGGAGTCTCGATGAGCAGTTCTTC
TRBV2,.,.,TRBJ1-1,CAARLETNTEAFF,TGTGCTGCCCGTCTGGAGACGAACACTGAAGCTTTCTTT
TRBV19,.,.,TRBJ2-7,CASSKGHSLYEQYF,TGTGCCAGTAGTAAGGGGCACTCCCTCTACGAGCAGTACTTC
TRBV7-2,once,.,TRBJ2-5,CASSLRSGETQYF,TGTGCCAGCAGCTTAAGGTCGGGGGAGACCCAGTACTTC
TRBV10-1,.,TRBD2,TRBJ2-1,CASSEPEPQLAGAYNEQFF,TGCGCCAGCAGTGAGCCCGAGCCCCAACTAGCGGGAGCCTACAATGAGCAGTTCTTC
TRBV15,.,TRBD1,TRBJ2-7,CATSRAPDRAYEQYF,TGTGCCACCAGCAGAGCCCCGGACAGGGCGTACGAGCAGTACTTC
TRBV4-1,.,TRBD2,TRBJ2-5,CASSQDGAGVRQETQYF,TGCGCCAGCAGCCAAGACGGGGCGGGAGTACGCCAAGAGACCCAGTACTTC